The 5 T cell receptor beta chains presented below share a single source sample, sequenced in a study of T cells after yellow fever vaccination. TCRdb called the 5' RACE reads again in MiXCR, with one record for every CDR3 protein. The sample records hundreds of thousands of distinct CDR3 sequences, about 12% being singletons. The sample consisted of PBMCs, taken on the day of the yellow fever booster vaccination. The source is a man aged 25-45 years who received the YFV17D yellow fever vaccine.

The sample holds a few counts of this clonotype. CDR3 amino acids: CASSLVGAGDHQFTGELFF. The DNA for the CDR3 is TGTGCCAGCAGCTTAGTCGGTGCTGGGGACCATCAATTCACCGGGGAGCTGTTTTTT. The genes are TRBV11-2 and TRBJ2-2; D could derive from TRBD1 or TRBD2 (5 bases each). Between the trimmed V and J ends, which lost 1 base and 4 bases, there was a span of 22 bases. The CDR3 has 19 amino acids. Germline V CDR1 and CDR2: SGHAT, FQNNGV. Full variable domain (missing parts from reference TRBV11-2 and TRBJ2-2): EAGVAQSPRYKIIEKRQSVAFWCNPISGHATLYWYQQILGQGPKLLIQFQNNGVVDDSQLPKDRFSAERLKGVDSTLKIQPAKLEDSAVYLCASSLVGAGDHQFTGELFFGEGSRLTVL.

This clonotype showed up many times. The chain recombines TRBV4-3 with TRBJ1-2, with a weak D call TRBD1 (5 bases). The CDR3 contains 14 residues. The germline gives CDR1 LGHNA, CDR2 YSLEER. V was pared by 1 base and J by 5 bases, with 11 bases between. In DNA form, the CDR3 reads TGCGCCAGCAGCCAAGGGGGCGGATCTTATGGCTACACCTTC. It specifies CASSQGGGSYGYTF.

In this sample, this clonotype turned up many times. The chain links TRBV12-3 or TRBV12-4 to TRBJ2-2; no clear D. Trimming removed 8 bases from V and 5 bases from J, with 12 bases in between. This CDR3 region has 13 residues. The CDR3 loop is CASGPHRTGELFF. CDR3 DNA sequence: TGTGCCAGCGGCCCTCACCGTACCGGGGAGCTGTTTTTT.

This clonotype was seen only a few times. This chain links TRBV4-2 with TRBJ1-5, with D perhaps matching TRBD1 (5 bases). The germline V and J ends were trimmed by 1 base and 6 bases, with 10 bases remaining between them. Germline CDR1 is LGHNA and CDR2 is YNFKEQ. The CDR3 spans 14 residues. CDR3 sequence: CASSQGGGVQPQHF. For the CDR3, the DNA is TGTGCCAGCAGCCAAGGAGGAGGGGTTCAGCCCCAGCATTTT.

In its sample, this clonotype was seen a few times. CDR3 sequence: CASTPQGGSYEQYF. In DNA form, the CDR3 reads TGTGCCAGCACTCCCCAGGGTGGCTCCTACGAGCAGTACTTC. The chain joins TRBV2 to TRBJ2-7; D possibly corresponds to TRBD1 (5 bases). CDR1 and CDR2 from the germline V gene are SNHLY and FYNNEI. V lost 7 bases, J lost 0 bases, and 13 bases lay in between. The CDR3 loop spans 14 amino acids.